Each of the 21 T cell receptor beta chains below was sequenced from the same sample in a study of spatial heterogeneity in lung cancer. Time point defined: sample taken at primary tumor resection. Material for sequencing was whole RNA from tumor, nontumor lung or frozen PBMC, left unsorted. TCRdb called the 5' RACE reads again in MiXCR, with one record for every CDR3 protein. The sample contains tens of thousands of distinct CDR3 sequences, over 8.5% of which appear only once. Specimen: PBMCs, collected at surgery. All receptors derive from a male donor with early-stage non-small cell lung cancer.

There are a few counts of this clonotype. The rearrangement uses TRBV28 and TRBJ1-2; D call uncertain. The CDR3 sequence is 13 residues long. Trimming left V 6 bases short and J 6 bases short, with 14 bases between. Germline lookup yields CDR1 MDHEN and CDR2 SYDVKM. The CDR3 region has the DNA TGTGCCAGCAGACCCCGGCGGGGAGATGGCTACACCTTC. This encodes CASRPRRGDGYTF.

The genes are TRBV27 and TRBJ1-1; 10 nucleotides agree with TRBD1. The germline V gene has CDR1 MNHEY and CDR2 SMNVEV (reference sequence). CDR3 size: 13 residues. V lost 6 bases and J lost 4; bases outside the gene matches: 2. The DNA of the CDR3 is TGTGCCAGCAGGGGACAGGGGTCCACTGAAGCTTTCTTT. Translating gives CASRGQGSTEAFF.

The rearrangement links TRBV15 to TRBJ2-1, with TRBD2 matching 15 bases. Germline CDR1 LNHNV, CDR2 YYDKDF (reference sequence). The J segment lost 6 bases and the V segment lost 5 bases, leaving 5 bases of the junction unmatched. This CDR3 is built from 16 residues. CDR3 residues: CATSPGTSGGFNEQFF. Here the CDR3 DNA reads TGTGCCACCAGCCCGGGGACTAGCGGGGGGTTCAATGAGCAGTTCTTC.

About this clonotype itself: At one of its ends the junction is not consistent with the germline gene, which may arise from a read error. This chain joins TRBV7-8 and TRBJ1-2, with TRBD1 as a possible D gene (5 bases). The CDR3 covers 13 residues. The germline CDR1 and CDR2 sequences are SGHVS and FQNEAQ. DNA for the CDR3: TGTGCCAGCAGCTTACAGGGTTCCTATGGCTTCACCTTC. This codes for CASSLQGSYGFTF. The full variable domain, its missing parts supplied by reference TRBV7-8 and TRBJ1-2, is GAGVSQSPRYKVAKRGQDVALRCDPISGHVSLFWYQQALGQGPEFLTYFQNEAQLDKSGLPSDRFFAERPEGSVSTLKIQRTQQEDSAVYLCASSLQGSYGFTFGSGTRLTVV.

V gene TRBV13 combines with J gene TRBJ1-1, with 7 nucleotides matching TRBD1. Germline trimming cut 4 bases from V and 3 bases from J; bases unmatched to any gene: 5. Germline assignment: CDR1 PRHDT and CDR2 FYEKMQ (reference sequence). CDR3 size: 14 residues. The CDR3 nucleotides read TGTGCCAGCAGCTACAACAGGGGTGACACTGAAGCTTTCTTT. Its translation is CASSYNRGDTEAFF. The variable domain in full, completed from reference TRBV13 and TRBJ1-1, reads AAGVIQSPRHLIKEKRETATLKCYPIPRHDTVYWYQQGPGQDPQFLISFYEKMQSDKGSIPDRFSAQQFSDYHSELNMSSLELGDSALYFCASSYNRGDTEAFFGQGTRLTVV.

This clonotype appeared many times. The genes are TRBV12-3 or TRBV12-4 and TRBJ1-1; D unclear. The CDR3 loop spans 12 amino acids. V was pared by 7 bases and J by 0 bases, with 6 bases between. The CDR3 protein is CASKRVNTEAFF. The CDR3 DNA follows: TGTGCCAGCAAGCGGGTGAACACTGAAGCTTTCTTT.

The chain has TRBV7-9 and TRBJ2-2; 10 bases fit TRBD2. From germline, CDR1 is SEHNR and CDR2 FQNEAQ (reference sequence). The CDR3 sequence is 16 residues long. Unmatched junction bases numbered 6, after V lost 4 bases and J lost 4 bases. The CDR3 coding sequence is TGTGCCAGCAGCTCAGCTAGCGGGAGCGGCACCGGGGAGCTGTTTTTT. Translating it yields CASSSASGSGTGELFF.

The chain recombines TRBV20-1 with TRBJ1-5; 8 bases align to TRBD1. The CDR3 has 14 residues. The germline gives CDR1 DFQATT, CDR2 SNEGSKA (reference sequence). This CDR3 is CTTPGTGLNQPQHF. DNA for the CDR3: TGCACTACCCCCGGGACAGGCCTAAATCAGCCCCAGCATTTT.

This clonotype is a singleton in its sample. Possible read error: a much larger clone is one base away. The chain links TRBV9 to TRBJ2-3; no definite D call. This CDR3 region has 14 residues. Germline V CDR1 and CDR2: SGDLS, YYNGEE. Trimming left V 0 bases short and J 0 bases short, with 5 bases between. The CDR3 here is CASSVAVSTDTQYF. As DNA, the CDR3 is TGTGCCAGCAGCGTAGCGGTCAGCACAGATACGCAGTATTTT.

CDR3 nucleotide sequence: TGTGCCAGCAGTTTATTCCAAGCGGGAGCTTTTAAAGAGACCCAGTACTTC. The encoded protein is CASSLFQAGAFKETQYF. The gene calls are TRBV27 and TRBJ2-5, with TRBD2 matching 8 bases. V lost 1 base to trimming and J lost 3 bases; unmatched junction nucleotides: 10. From germline, CDR1 is MNHEY and CDR2 SMNVEV (reference sequence). The CDR3 consists of 17 residues.

This clonotype was counted a single time. The V gene is TRBV20-1, the J gene TRBJ1-1, with D hard to call. The CDR3 runs to 11 residues. CDR1 is DFQATT, CDR2 SNEGSKA, per germline (reference sequence). Deletions cut 5 bases from V and 7 bases from J, with 11 bases between. The CDR3: CSAGGMSEAFF. The CDR3, as DNA: TGCAGTGCTGGAGGGATGAGTGAAGCTTTCTTT.

The rearrangement joins TRBV7-2 to TRBJ2-3; D gene unclear. V lost 2 bases and J 0 bases, leaving 9 bases between the germline ends. This CDR3 spans 15 amino acids. Germline V CDR1 and CDR2: SGHTA, FQGNSA. The CDR3 coding sequence is TGTGCCAGCAGCTTATCGGTCCGTAGCACAGATACGCAGTATTTT. Translated, it gives CASSLSVRSTDTQYF.

The sample holds one count of this clonotype. J is TRBJ2-5 and V is TRBV5-1; D is possibly TRBD1 (5 bases). Trimming shortened V by 1 base and J by 7 bases, and 14 bases separated the two germline ends. Germline-derived CDR1 and CDR2 are SGHRS and YFSETQ. The CDR3 spans 14 residues. CDR3 in amino acids: CASSLTTVQATQYF. In DNA form, the CDR3 reads TGCGCCAGCAGCTTGACGACAGTCCAGGCGACCCAGTACTTC.

This clonotype was observed a handful of times. The chain carries TRBV2 and TRBJ2-2; D not resolved. This CDR3 spans 11 amino acids. The V and J ends lost 5 bases and 7 bases respectively, with 5 bases between them. The V gene's germline CDR1 is SNHLY and CDR2 FYNNEI. DNA for the CDR3: TGTGCCAGCAGTTCTGGCGGGGAGCTGTTTTTT. Translating it yields CASSSGGELFF.

This clonotype has a count of ten or more. The chain carries TRBV18 and TRBJ2-7; D uncertain. There are 13 residues in the CDR3. The V end was cut by 2 bases, the J end by 3 bases, with 8 bases between. Germline V CDR1 and CDR2: KGHSH, LQKENI. CDR3 sequence reads: CASSPEGFYEQYF. In DNA form, the CDR3 reads TGTGCCAGCTCACCAGAAGGTTTCTACGAGCAGTACTTC. Variable domain in full (rest from reference TRBV18 and TRBJ2-7): NAGVMQNPRHLVRRRGQEARLRCSPMKGHSHVYWYRQLPEEGLKFMVYLQKENIIDESGMPKERFSAEFPKEGPSILRIQQVVRGDSAAYFCASSPEGFYEQYFGPGTRLTVT.

The V call is TRBV5-4, the J call TRBJ1-1; the D gene is possibly TRBD1 (6 bases). Germline CDR1 reads SGHNT; CDR2 reads YYREEE (reference sequence). V was cut by 1 base and J by 10 bases, with 11 bases left in between. The CDR3 is 12 residues long. DNA for the CDR3: TGTGCCAGCAGCTTGAGGGGACAAGCAGCTTTCTTT. It encodes CASSLRGQAAFF.

This clonotype was counted a few times. CDR3 bases: TGTGCCAGCAGCTCGGGACAGGGGGCGCGTTCGGGAGAGACCCAGTACTTC. Protein: CASSSGQGARSGETQYF. This chain links TRBV7-9 with TRBJ2-5; 12 positions agree with TRBD1. This CDR3 has 17 residues. V lost 4 bases and J lost 4; bases outside the gene matches: 10. Germline V gene data show CDR1 as SEHNR and CDR2 as FQNEAQ (reference sequence).

This clonotype occurred many times. In DNA, the CDR3 is TGTGCCAGCAGCTTAAGACCGACAGGGAGGATCGGGGAGCTGTTTTTT. This encodes CASSLRPTGRIGELFF. The rearrangement joins TRBV14 to TRBJ2-2; weak D call: TRBD1 (7 bases). Germline-derived CDR1 and CDR2 are SGHDN and FVKESK. V was trimmed by 5 bases and J by 7 bases, leaving 20 bases between them. The CDR3 spans 16 residues.

The chain couples TRBV6-2 or TRBV6-3 to TRBJ1-5; no firm D call. Germline V gene data show CDR1 as MNHEY and CDR2 as SVGEGT. Between the trimmed V and J ends, which lost 0 bases and 5 bases, there was a span of 8 bases. The CDR3 has 14 residues. CDR3 amino acids: CASSYSSGDQPQHF. The DNA for the CDR3 is TGTGCCAGCAGTTACTCGAGCGGGGATCAGCCCCAGCATTTT.

This clonotype was observed many times. The rearrangement uses TRBV20-1 and TRBJ1-2; D gene unclear. This CDR3 comprises 13 residues. V gave up 3 bases and J gave up 3 bases, with 11 bases separating them. Germline V lookup: CDR1 DFQATT, CDR2 SNEGSKA (reference sequence). This chain's CDR3 is CSAREDGDYGYTF. The DNA of the CDR3 is TGCAGTGCTAGGGAGGACGGAGACTATGGCTACACCTTC.

The sample holds a few counts of this clonotype. This rearrangement joins TRBV5-1 to TRBJ1-6; D is uncertain. The CDR3 length is 14 residues. V lost 0 bases and J 7 bases, leaving 8 bases between the germline ends. From germline, CDR1 is SGHRS and CDR2 YFSETQ. CDR3 protein: CASSLEQPNSPLHF. CDR3 nucleotides: TGCGCCAGCAGCTTGGAACAGCCAAATTCACCCCTCCACTTT.